These 15 T cell receptor beta chains share one sample of origin, sequenced in a study of blood T cell repertoires in COVID-19. Sequenced by immunoSEQ multiplex PCR; TCRdb stores in-frame clones only, minus some. The data contain under 250,000 clones, 86% of them singletons. Sequencing used peripheral blood. Receptors were obtained from a man aged 45 to 65 with COVID-19, enrolled during active disease.

V usage is TRBV10-1 and J usage is TRBJ2-3, with 11 positions matching TRBD2. This CDR3 has 17 residues. The V gene's germline CDR1 is WNHNN and CDR2 SYGVQD (reference sequence). The CDR3 loop reads CRMERRRTSGRGDTQYF. CDR3 DNA: TGCCGTATGGAAAGACGTCGGACTAGCGGGCGGGGAGATACGCAGTATTTT.

This chain uses TRBV2 with TRBJ2-1; TRBD1 matches at 7 bases. The germline V gene encodes CDR1 SNHLY and CDR2 FYNNEI. The CDR3 has 15 residues. J gave up 6 bases and V 4 bases, and 9 bases lay outside the gene matches. The CDR3 reads CASSVGQGVVNEQFF. The CDR3 DNA reads TGTGCCAGCAGTGTAGGGCAGGGGGTCGTCAATGAGCAGTTCTTC.

The CDR3 DNA reads as TGTGCCAGCAGCCAAGACAGGGGCATCTATGGCTACACCTTC. It yields the protein CASSQDRGIYGYTF. This chain joins TRBV4-2 and TRBJ1-2, with D maybe TRBD1 (6 bases). The CDR3 contains 14 residues. V shed 0 bases and J shed 4 bases, with 9 bases lying between them. Germline V gives CDR1 LGHNA, CDR2 YNFKEQ.

The CDR3 DNA follows: TGTGCCAGCAGCCAAAGTGGACAGCTTAATTCACCCCTCCACTTT. Translating gives CASSQSGQLNSPLHF. The chain combines TRBV3-1 (or the pseudogene TRBV3-2) with TRBJ1-6; tentative D call: TRBD1 (6 bases). V was shortened by 2 bases and J by 6 bases, with 11 bases between the two germline ends. This CDR3 has 15 amino acids. Germline lookup yields CDR1 LGHDT and CDR2 YNNKEL (reference sequence).

This rearrangement joins TRBV4-1 to TRBJ1-4; 7 bases align to TRBD1. Germline trimming cut 1 base from V and 8 bases from J; bases unmatched to any gene: 10. CDR3 size: 16 residues. Germline CDR1 MGHRA, CDR2 YSYEKL. The CDR3 region has the DNA TGCGCCAGCAGCCAAGTGGCTCTCAGGGGACAGGAAAAACTGTTTTTT. As protein: CASSQVALRGQEKLFF.

The chain couples TRBV6-6 to TRBJ1-4; a possible D gene is TRBD1 (5 bases). V shed 6 bases and J shed 3 bases, with 14 bases lying between them. The CDR3 is 15 residues long. Germline V gene data show CDR1 as MNHNY and CDR2 as SVGAGI (reference sequence). CDR3: CASSGGGVANEKLFF. The CDR3 DNA sequence: TGTGCCAGCAGCGGGGGAGGGGTAGCTAATGAAAAACTGTTTTTT.

V is TRBV10-1 and J is TRBJ2-5; TRBD2 might be the D (5 bases). The V gene lost 4 bases and the J gene lost 5 bases, with 11 bases spanning the gap. Germline CDR1 WNHNN, CDR2 SYGVQD (reference sequence). This CDR3 has 13 amino acids. The CDR3 DNA follows: TGCGCCAGCAGTGGCCTAGCCGGGGAGACCCAGTACTTC. It translates to CASSGLAGETQYF.

DNA of the CDR3: TGTGCCAGCAGCCCAAGCGACCGAAACTATGGCTACACCTTC. Encoded protein: CASSPSDRNYGYTF. The gene calls are TRBV28 and TRBJ1-2; D remains unclear. The V and J ends lost 6 bases and 2 bases respectively, with 13 bases between them. The CDR3 consists of 14 residues. Germline CDR1 MDHEN, CDR2 SYDVKM.

V and J are TRBV29-1 and TRBJ2-5, with D possibly being TRBD1 (5 bases). Trimming left V 4 bases short and J 2 bases short, with 8 bases between. Germline-derived CDR1 and CDR2 are SQVTM and ANQGSEA. This CDR3 is 12 amino acids long. CDR3 loop: CSVGSGQETQYF. The CDR3, as DNA: TGCAGCGTTGGTTCAGGGCAAGAGACCCAGTACTTC. Full variable domain (missing parts from reference TRBV29-1 and TRBJ2-5): SAVISQKPSRDICQRGTSLTIQCQVDSQVTMMFWYRQQPGQSLTLIATANQGSEATYESGFVIDKFPISRPNLTFSTLTVSNMSPEDSSIYLCSVGSGQETQYFGPGTRLLVL.

V is TRBV18 and J is TRBJ1-1; a weak D match, TRBD1 (5 bases). Germline V gene sequence: CDR1 KGHSH, CDR2 LQKENI. The CDR3 runs to 16 residues. V gave up 5 bases and J gave up 3 bases, with 19 bases separating them. The CDR3 here is CASSTLGGGSDTEAFF. The CDR3 DNA reads as TGTGCCAGCTCAACCTTGGGGGGAGGGTCGGACACTGAAGCTTTCTTT.

V gene TRBV5-1 combines with J gene TRBJ1-4; D remains unclear. Trimming shortened V by 4 bases and J by 5 bases, and 12 bases separated the two germline ends. This CDR3 has 14 amino acids. Per the germline V gene, CDR1 is SGHRS and CDR2 is YFSETQ. The CDR3 nucleotides read TGCGCCAGCAGCACGATCCCGAGCAATGAAAAACTGTTTTTT. Its protein product is CASSTIPSNEKLFF.

The chain is built from TRBV6-1 and TRBJ1-2; tentatively, D is TRBD1 (6 bases). The CDR3 sequence is 13 residues long. The germline CDR1 and CDR2 sequences are MNHNS and SASEGT. The germline V and J ends were trimmed by 3 bases and 8 bases, with 13 bases remaining between them. CDR3 nucleotide sequence: TGTGCCAGCAGTGACGGCAGGGGTGGCGGCTACACCTTC. It is translated as CASSDGRGGGYTF.

The J gene is TRBJ1-2, the V gene TRBV30; TRBD1 is a possible D gene (6 bases). Looked up from germline, CDR1 is GTSNPN and CDR2 is SVGIG (reference sequence). V was trimmed by 3 bases and J by 7 bases, leaving 15 bases between them. The CDR3 spans 13 residues. The CDR3 loop is CAWSGSTGPGYTF. As DNA, the CDR3 is TGTGCCTGGAGCGGTTCGACAGGCCCTGGCTACACCTTC.

Notes on this clone: A read error is the likely source, as a far larger clone sits one nucleotide away. The rearrangement joins TRBV7-2 to TRBJ1-1, with D unresolved. CDR1 is SGHTA and CDR2 is FQGNSA in the germline V gene. The V gene lost 5 bases and the J gene lost 0 bases, with 7 bases spanning the gap. This CDR3 is built from 13 residues. CDR3 coding DNA: TGTGCCAGCAGCACGGGGATGAACACTGAAGCTTTCTTT. Amino acids: CASSTGMNTEAFF.

This chain joins TRBV24-1 and TRBJ2-5; D not certain. The V end lost 2 bases, the J end lost 2 bases, and 2 bases lay between the germline ends. CDR1 is KGHDR and CDR2 is SFDVKD in the germline V gene. The CDR3 totals 12 residues. CDR3 nucleotide sequence: TGTGCCACCAGTGATTCACAAGAGACCCAGTACTTC. This gives the protein CATSDSQETQYF.